Included here is one T cell receptor beta chain sequence, with context. What it binds is not known. The data stem from a study of type 1 regulatory T cells. TCRdb ran MiXCR on the reads and lists one entry per CDR3 protein. Of 68,000 or so distinct CDR3 sequences listed, just under 50% were seen once; the top ten hold roughly 2.1%. The sample consisted of cultured non-Tr1 T cells, either the whole culture or a sorted T cell fraction (not recorded which). The receptor comes from a human donor in good health.

The CDR3 loop is CASSLLGGGRTDEQYF. The CDR3 DNA reads TGTGCCAGCAGTTTATTGGGCGGGGGGAGGACCGACGAGCAGTACTTC. This rearrangement joins TRBV28 to TRBJ2-7; 8 nucleotides align to TRBD2. The CDR3 is 16 amino acids. Germline values: CDR1 MDHEN, CDR2 SYDVKM. Trimming cost V 1 base and J 5 bases; bases outside gene matches: 10.